This note documents a single TCR beta chain sequence. Its antigen is unknown. The sample originates from a study of cytomegalovirus exposure and HLA in healthy donors. Germline assignment: CDR1 MDHEN and CDR2 SYDVKM. The CDR3 totals 10 residues. V lost 6 bases, J lost 6 bases, and 3 bases lay in between. Researchers ran the PCR with 60 Vbeta and 13 Jbeta primers. TCRdb's copy holds only in-frame clones and misses some; the assay was immunoSEQ multiplex PCR. This listing includes about 120,000 clones. Study observations and caveats: Immune exposure data for these donors was limited to CMV serostatus.

The J gene is TRBJ2-1, the V gene TRBV28, with D unclear. This sequence originates from a woman aged 40 to 50 in good health and CMV-seropositive. Source material: PBMCs. The CDR3 protein is CASSRNEQFF. The CDR3 nucleotides are TGTGCCAGCAGCCGCAATGAGCAGTTCTTC. Drawing the rest from reference TRBV28 and TRBJ2-1, the complete variable domain is DVKVTQSSRYLVKRTGEKVFLECVQDMDHENMFWYRQDPGLGLRLIYFSYDVKMKEKGDIPEGYSVSREKKERFSLILESASTNQTSMYLCASSRNEQFFGPGTRLTVL.